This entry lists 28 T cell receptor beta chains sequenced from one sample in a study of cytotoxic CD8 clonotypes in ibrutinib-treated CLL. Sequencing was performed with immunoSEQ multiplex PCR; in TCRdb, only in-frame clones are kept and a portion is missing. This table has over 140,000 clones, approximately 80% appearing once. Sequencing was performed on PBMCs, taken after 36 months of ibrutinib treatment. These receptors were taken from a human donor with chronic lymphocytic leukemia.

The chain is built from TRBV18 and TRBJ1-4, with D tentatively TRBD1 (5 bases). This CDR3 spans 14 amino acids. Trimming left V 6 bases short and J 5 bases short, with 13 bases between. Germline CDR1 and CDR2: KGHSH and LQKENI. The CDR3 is CASSQGPQNEKLFF. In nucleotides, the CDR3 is TGTGCCAGCTCCCAGGGACCGCAGAATGAAAAACTGTTTTTT.

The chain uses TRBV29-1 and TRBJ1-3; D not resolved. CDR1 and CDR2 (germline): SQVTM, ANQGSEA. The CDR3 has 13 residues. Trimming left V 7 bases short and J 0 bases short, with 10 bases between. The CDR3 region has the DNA TGCAGCGCTAGAGTGCCCTCTGGAAACACCATATATTTT. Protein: CSARVPSGNTIYF.

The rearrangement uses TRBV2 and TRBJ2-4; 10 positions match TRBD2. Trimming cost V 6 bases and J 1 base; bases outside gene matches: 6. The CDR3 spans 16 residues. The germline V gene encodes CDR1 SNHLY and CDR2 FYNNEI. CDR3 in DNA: TGTGCCAGCAGCCAGGGACTAGCGTTGGCCAAAAACATTCAGTACTTC. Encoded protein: CASSQGLALAKNIQYF.

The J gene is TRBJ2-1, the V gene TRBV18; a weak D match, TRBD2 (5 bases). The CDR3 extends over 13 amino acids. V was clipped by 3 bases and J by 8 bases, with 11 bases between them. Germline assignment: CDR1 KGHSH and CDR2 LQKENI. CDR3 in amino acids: CASSPATRDEQFF. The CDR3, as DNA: TGTGCCAGCTCACCGGCCACGAGGGATGAGCAGTTCTTC.

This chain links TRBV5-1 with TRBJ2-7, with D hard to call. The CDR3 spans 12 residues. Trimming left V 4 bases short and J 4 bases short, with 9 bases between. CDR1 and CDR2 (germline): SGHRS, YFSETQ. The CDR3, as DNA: TGCGCCAGCAGCCGGCCCGCGTACGAGCAGTACTTC. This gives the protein CASSRPAYEQYF.

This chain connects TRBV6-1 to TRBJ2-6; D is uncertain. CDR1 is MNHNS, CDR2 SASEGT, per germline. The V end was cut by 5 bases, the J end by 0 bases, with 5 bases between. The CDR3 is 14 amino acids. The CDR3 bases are TGTGCCAGCAGTATTATCTCTGGGGCCAACGTCCTGACTTTC. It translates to CASSIISGANVLTF.

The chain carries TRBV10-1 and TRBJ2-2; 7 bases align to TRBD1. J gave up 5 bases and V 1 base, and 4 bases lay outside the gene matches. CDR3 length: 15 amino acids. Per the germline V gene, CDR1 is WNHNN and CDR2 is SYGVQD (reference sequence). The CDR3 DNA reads TGCGCCAGCAGTGAGTTGACAGGGTGGACCGGGGAGCTGTTTTTT. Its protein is CASSELTGWTGELFF.

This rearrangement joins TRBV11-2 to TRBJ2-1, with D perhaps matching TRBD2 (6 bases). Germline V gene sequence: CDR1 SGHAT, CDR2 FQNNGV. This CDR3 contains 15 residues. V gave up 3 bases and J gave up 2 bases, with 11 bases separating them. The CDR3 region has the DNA TGTGCCAGCAGCTTGGGCCGCGGGACCTACAATGAGCAGTTCTTC. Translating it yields CASSLGRGTYNEQFF.

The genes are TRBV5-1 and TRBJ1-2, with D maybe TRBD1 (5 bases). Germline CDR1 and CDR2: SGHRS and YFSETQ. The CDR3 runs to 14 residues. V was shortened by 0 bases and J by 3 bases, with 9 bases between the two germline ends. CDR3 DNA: TGCGCCAGCAGCTTGGTTGGGGGAGACTATGGCTACACCTTC. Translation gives CASSLVGGDYGYTF.

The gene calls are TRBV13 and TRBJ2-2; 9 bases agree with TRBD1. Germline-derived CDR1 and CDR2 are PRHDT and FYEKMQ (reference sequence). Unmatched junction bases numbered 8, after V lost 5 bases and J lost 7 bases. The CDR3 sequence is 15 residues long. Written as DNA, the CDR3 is TGTGCCAGCAGCAACTGGGACAGGGCGAGCGGGGAGCTGTTTTTT. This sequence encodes CASSNWDRASGELFF.

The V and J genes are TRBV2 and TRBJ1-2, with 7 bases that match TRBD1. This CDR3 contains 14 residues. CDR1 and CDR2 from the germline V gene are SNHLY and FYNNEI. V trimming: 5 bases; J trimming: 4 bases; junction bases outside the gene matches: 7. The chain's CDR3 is CASSYRGGGYGYTF. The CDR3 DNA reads TGTGCCAGCAGTTACAGGGGAGGCGGCTATGGCTACACCTTC.

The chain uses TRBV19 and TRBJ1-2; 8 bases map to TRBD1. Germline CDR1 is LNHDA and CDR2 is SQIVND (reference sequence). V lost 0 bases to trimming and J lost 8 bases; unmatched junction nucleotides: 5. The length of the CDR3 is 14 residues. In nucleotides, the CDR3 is TGTGCCAGTAGTATAGATTGGACAGGGAAGGGCTACACCTTC. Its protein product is CASSIDWTGKGYTF.

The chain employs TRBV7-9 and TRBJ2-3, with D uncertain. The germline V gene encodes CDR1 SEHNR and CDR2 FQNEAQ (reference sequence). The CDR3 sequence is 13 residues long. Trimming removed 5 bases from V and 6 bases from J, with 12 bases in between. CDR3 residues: CASSPPGWDTQYF. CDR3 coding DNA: TGTGCCAGCAGCCCCCCTGGATGGGATACGCAGTATTTT.

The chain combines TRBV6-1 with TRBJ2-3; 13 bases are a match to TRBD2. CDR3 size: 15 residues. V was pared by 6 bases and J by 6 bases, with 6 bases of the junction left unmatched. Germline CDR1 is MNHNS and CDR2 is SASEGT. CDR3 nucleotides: TGTGCCAGCAGCATCGGACTAGCGGGAGTTGATACGCAGTATTTT. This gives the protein CASSIGLAGVDTQYF.

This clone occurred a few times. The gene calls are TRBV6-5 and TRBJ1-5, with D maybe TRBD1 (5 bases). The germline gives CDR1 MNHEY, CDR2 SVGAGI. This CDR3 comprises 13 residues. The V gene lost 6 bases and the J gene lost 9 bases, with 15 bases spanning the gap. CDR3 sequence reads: CASSVGALGPQHF. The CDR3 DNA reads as TGTGCCAGCAGCGTAGGGGCCTTGGGGCCCCAGCATTTT.

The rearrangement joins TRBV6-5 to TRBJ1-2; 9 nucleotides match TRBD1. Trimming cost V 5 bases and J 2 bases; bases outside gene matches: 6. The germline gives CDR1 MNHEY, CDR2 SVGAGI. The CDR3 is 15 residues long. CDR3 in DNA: TGTGCCAGCAGTCTTACAGGGGGCGAAAACTATGGCTACACCTTC. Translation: CASSLTGGENYGYTF.

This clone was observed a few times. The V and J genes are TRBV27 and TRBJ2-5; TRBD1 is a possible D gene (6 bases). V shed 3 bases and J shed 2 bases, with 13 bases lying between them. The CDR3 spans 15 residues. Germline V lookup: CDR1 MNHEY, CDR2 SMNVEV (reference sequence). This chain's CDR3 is CASSFGTKGQETQYF. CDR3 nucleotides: TGTGCCAGCAGTTTCGGGACAAAGGGGCAAGAGACCCAGTACTTC.

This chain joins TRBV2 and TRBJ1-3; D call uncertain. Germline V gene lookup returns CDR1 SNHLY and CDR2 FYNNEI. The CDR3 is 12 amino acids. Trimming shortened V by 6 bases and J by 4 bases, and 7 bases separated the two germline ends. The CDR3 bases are TGTGCCAGCAGGGGGTTCGGAAACACCATATATTTT. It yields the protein CASRGFGNTIYF.

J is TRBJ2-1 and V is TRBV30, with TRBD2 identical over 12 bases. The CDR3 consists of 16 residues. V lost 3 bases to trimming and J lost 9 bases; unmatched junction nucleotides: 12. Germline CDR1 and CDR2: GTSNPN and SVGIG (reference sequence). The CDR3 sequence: CAWRTSGSRNTGEQFF. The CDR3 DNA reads TGTGCCTGGAGGACTAGCGGGAGTCGTAATACTGGTGAGCAGTTCTTC.

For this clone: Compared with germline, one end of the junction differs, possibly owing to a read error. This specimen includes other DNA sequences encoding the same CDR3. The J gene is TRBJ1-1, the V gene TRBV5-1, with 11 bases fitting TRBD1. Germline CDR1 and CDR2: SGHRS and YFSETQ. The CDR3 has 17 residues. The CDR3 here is CASSFTGTGGNEAEAFF. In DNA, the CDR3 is TGCGCCAGCAGCTTCACCGGGACAGGGGGGAATGAAGCTGAAGCCTTCTTT.

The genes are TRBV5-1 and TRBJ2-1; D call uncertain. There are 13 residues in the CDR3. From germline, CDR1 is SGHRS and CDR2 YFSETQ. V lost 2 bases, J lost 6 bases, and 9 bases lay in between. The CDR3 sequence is CASSFSITNEQFF. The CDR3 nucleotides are TGCGCCAGCAGCTTCTCAATAACCAATGAGCAGTTCTTC.

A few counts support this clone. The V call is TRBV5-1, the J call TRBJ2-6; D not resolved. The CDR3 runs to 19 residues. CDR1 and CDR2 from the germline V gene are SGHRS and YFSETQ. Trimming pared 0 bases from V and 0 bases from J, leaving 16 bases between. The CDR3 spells CASSLVLGLPISGANVLTF. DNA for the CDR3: TGCGCCAGCAGCTTGGTCCTAGGGCTACCCATCTCTGGGGCCAACGTCCTGACTTTC.

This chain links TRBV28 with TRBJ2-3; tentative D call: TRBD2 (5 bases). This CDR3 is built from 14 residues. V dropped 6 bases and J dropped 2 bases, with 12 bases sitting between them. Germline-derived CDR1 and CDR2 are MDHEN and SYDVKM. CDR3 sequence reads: CASSKRGYTDTQYF. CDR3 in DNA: TGTGCCAGCAGCAAAAGAGGGTACACAGATACGCAGTATTTT.

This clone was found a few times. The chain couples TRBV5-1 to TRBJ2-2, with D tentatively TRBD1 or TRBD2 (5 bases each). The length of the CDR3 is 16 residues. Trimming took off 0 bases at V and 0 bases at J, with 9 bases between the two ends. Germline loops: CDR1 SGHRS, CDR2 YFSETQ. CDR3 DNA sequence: TGCGCCAGCAGCTTGGTAATGGGGGCGAACACCGGGGAGCTGTTTTTT. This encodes CASSLVMGANTGELFF.

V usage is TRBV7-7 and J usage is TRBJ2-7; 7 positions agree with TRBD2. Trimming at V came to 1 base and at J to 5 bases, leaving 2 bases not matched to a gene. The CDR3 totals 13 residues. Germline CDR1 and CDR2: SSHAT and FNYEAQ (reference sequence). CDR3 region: CASSLEAGNEQYF. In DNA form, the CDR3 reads TGTGCCAGCAGCTTAGAAGCGGGAAACGAGCAGTACTTC.

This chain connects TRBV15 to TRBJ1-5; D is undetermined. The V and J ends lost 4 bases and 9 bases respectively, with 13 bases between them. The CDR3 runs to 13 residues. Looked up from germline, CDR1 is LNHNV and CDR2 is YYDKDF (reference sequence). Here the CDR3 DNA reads TGTGCCACCAGCAATGACGGGTTTTGGCCCCAGCATTTT. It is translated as CATSNDGFWPQHF.

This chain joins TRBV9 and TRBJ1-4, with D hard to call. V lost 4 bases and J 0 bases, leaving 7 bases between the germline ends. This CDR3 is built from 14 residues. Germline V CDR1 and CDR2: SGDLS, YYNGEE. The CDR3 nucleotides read TGTGCCAGCAGCCCCGGGCCAACTAATGAAAAACTGTTTTTT. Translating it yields CASSPGPTNEKLFF.

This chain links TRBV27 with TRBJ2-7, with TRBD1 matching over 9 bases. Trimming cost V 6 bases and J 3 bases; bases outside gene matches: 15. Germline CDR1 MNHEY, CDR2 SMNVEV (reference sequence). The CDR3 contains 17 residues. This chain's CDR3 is CASSRAAGTGFNYEQYF. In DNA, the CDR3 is TGTGCCAGCAGCCGTGCCGCCGGGACAGGGTTTAACTACGAGCAGTACTTC.